This is a list of T cell receptor beta chains from one sample in a study of chemoradiotherapy in HPV16-positive cancers. Clones were read by immunoSEQ multiplex PCR, and TCRdb kept only the in-frame ones, dropping some. The profile shows about 880 clones, 70% to 75% of them singletons. The material was tumor tissue, obtained from a patient who underwent chemoradiotherapy. The receptors come from a human donor with HPV-associated anogenital cancer. Each CDR3 is given with its conserved first and last residue. Each record gives: J gene, V gene, clone size, D gene, CDR3 protein, CDR3 DNA. D genes are given only for firm matches. Only some rows state a clone size, as once, few, many or a class for expanded clones.

J: TRBJ2-1; V: TRBV9; size: -; D: TRBD2; CDR3: CASSTSGKPNEQFF; DNA: TGTGCCAGTTCGACTAGCGGGAAACCCAATGAGCAGTTCTTC
J: TRBJ1-6; V: TRBV6-5; size: -; D: -; CDR3: CASSYSIPPIRSPLHF; DNA: TGTGCCAGCAGTTACTCGATACCCCCGATCCGCTCACCCCTCCACTTT
J: TRBJ2-2; V: TRBV9; size: -; D: -; CDR3: CASSAHFGSNTGELFF; DNA: TGTGCCAGCAGCGCCCATTTCGGGTCGAACACCGGGGAGCTGTTTTTT
J: TRBJ2-3; V: TRBV5-1; size: -; D: TRBD2; CDR3: CASRRLATDTQYF; DNA: TGCGCCAGCAGGAGACTAGCCACAGATACGCAGTATTTT
J: TRBJ2-7; V: TRBV4-3; size: few; D: TRBD1; CDR3: CASSQRTGREQYF; DNA: TGCGCCAGCAGCCAACGGACAGGGAGAGAGCAGTACTTC
J: TRBJ2-1; V: TRBV5-6; size: once; D: TRBD1; CDR3: CASSLQGAREQFF; DNA: TGTGCCAGCAGCTTGCAGGGGGCACGTGAGCAGTTCTTC
J: TRBJ2-7; V: TRBV5-8; size: -; D: TRBD1; CDR3: CASRSGTGVRYEQYF; DNA: TGTGCCAGCAGGTCCGGGACAGGGGTACGGTACGAGCAGTACTTC
J: TRBJ2-3; V: TRBV18; size: once; D: TRBD2; CDR3: CASSPTRVAGNTDTQYF; DNA: TGTGCCAGCTCACCTACCCGAGTAGCGGGAAACACAGATACGCAGTATTTT
J: TRBJ1-1; V: TRBV7-9; size: -; D: -; CDR3: CASSLAGEDTEAFF; DNA: TGTGCCAGCAGCTTAGCGGGGGAGGACACTGAAGCTTTCTTT
J: TRBJ1-2; V: TRBV28; size: -; D: -; CDR3: CASSPIGGDPNYGYTF; DNA: TGTGCCAGCAGTCCCATCGGGGGGGATCCTAACTATGGCTACACCTTC
J: TRBJ2-3; V: TRBV9; size: few; D: -; CDR3: CASSVTTGTTDTQYF; DNA: TGTGCCAGCAGCGTCACCACAGGGACCACAGATACGCAGTATTTT